The TCR beta chain described here comes from a study of CD8 T cells in ankylosing spondylitis. Study results and caveats: Reportedly, significant enrichment of disease-linked clones occurred in matched ankylosing spondylitis synovial fluid. Previous work reported some of these motif variants in the synovial fluid and blood of reactive arthritis.

Trimming pared 2 bases from V and 10 bases from J, leaving 9 bases between. Germline assignment: CDR1 SGDLS and CDR2 YYNGEE. This CDR3 has 11 amino acids. This clonotype was seen ten or more times. Its matching antigen is unknown. TCRdb independently ran MiXCR on the 5' RACE reads; one entry per CDR3 protein. This table holds more than 10,000 distinct CDR3 sequences, more than 2.5% found once. Sequenced sample: blood, either unsorted or a sorted T cell fraction (not recorded which). The chain has TRBV9 and TRBJ1-2, with D possibly matching TRBD1 (6 bases). This receptor was obtained from a male donor with ankylosing spondylitis or in good health (not recorded which). CDR3 coding DNA: TGTGCCAGCAGCGTCGCAGGGGTCTACACCTTC. Translated, it gives CASSVAGVYTF.